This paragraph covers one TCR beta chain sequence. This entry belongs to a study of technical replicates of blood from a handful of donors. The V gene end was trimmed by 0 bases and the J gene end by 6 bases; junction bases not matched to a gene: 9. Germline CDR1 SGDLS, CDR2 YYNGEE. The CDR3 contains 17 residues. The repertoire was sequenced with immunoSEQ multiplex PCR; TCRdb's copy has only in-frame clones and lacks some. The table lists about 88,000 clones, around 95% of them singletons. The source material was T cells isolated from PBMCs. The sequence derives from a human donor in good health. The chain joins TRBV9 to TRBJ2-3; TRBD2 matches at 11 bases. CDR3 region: CASSVALAGGPGDTQYF. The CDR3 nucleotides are TGTGCCAGCAGCGTAGCATTAGCGGGAGGGCCAGGGGATACGCAGTATTTT. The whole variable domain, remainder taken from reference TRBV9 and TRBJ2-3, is DSGVTQTPKHLITATGQRVTLRCSPRSGDLSVYWYQQSLDQGLQFLIQYYNGEERAKGNILERFSAQQFPDLHSELNLSSLELGDSALYFCASSVALAGGPGDTQYFGPGTRLTVL.